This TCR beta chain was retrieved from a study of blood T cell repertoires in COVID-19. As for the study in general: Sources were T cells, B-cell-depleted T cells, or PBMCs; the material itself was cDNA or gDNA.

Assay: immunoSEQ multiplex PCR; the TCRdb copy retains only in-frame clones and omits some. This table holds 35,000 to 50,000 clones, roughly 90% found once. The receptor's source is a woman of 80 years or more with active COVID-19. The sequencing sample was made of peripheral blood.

The CDR3 spells CASSPDWINEKLFF. DNA of the CDR3: TGTGCCAGCAGTCCAGACTGGATAAATGAAAAACTGTTTTTT. This chain uses TRBV7-2 with TRBJ1-4; D gene uncertain. CDR1 is SGHTA, CDR2 FQGNSA, per germline. The CDR3 sequence is 14 residues long. Trimming left V 6 bases short and J 5 bases short, with 13 bases between.